This TCR beta chain was found in a study of blood T cell repertoires in COVID-19. Turning to the study itself: Sites across the United States, Italy and Spain contributed samples from acute and convalescent COVID-19.

In the original workflow: Amplification with reference gene primers provided the estimates of nucleated cell counts. Clones were sequenced by immunoSEQ multiplex PCR, and TCRdb holds only the in-frame ones, with some missing. V and J calls and clone size are given by that table; D and trimming were obtained from the DNA. The repertoire holds about 140,000 clones, with 88% as singletons. Germline CDR1 reads SGHTA; CDR2 reads FQGNSA. The CDR3 runs to 15 residues. Between the trimmed V and J ends, which lost 5 bases and 6 bases, there was a span of 17 bases. Sequenced: peripheral blood. The TCR originated in a woman aged 55-70 years with acute or convalescent COVID-19. J is TRBJ2-1 and V is TRBV7-2; D might be TRBD1 (5 bases). As DNA, the CDR3 is TGTGCCAGCAGCCTCACAGGTGGGGCAGGCAATGAGCAGTTCTTC. Its protein product is CASSLTGGAGNEQFF.